Listed here are 12 T cell receptor beta chains from one sample, sequenced in a study of blood T cell repertoires in COVID-19. Only in-frame clones appear in the TCRdb table, and some are missing; sequencing was by immunoSEQ multiplex PCR. In the table there are about 150,000 clones, over 65% of which are singletons. The sample taken for sequencing was peripheral blood. Receptors originate from a man between 70 and 80 years old with acute or convalescent COVID-19.

This rearrangement joins TRBV25-1 to TRBJ1-6; possibly TRBD1 for D (6 bases). This CDR3 region has 16 residues. V lost 3 bases, J lost 0 bases, and 9 bases lay in between. In germline, CDR1 is MGHDK, CDR2 SYGVNS. Here the CDR3 reads CASSDDRSSYNSPLHF. CDR3 DNA: TGTGCCAGCAGTGACGACAGGAGCTCCTATAATTCACCCCTCCACTTT.

The V and J genes are TRBV6-5 and TRBJ2-7; D is perhaps TRBD2 (6 bases). The CDR3 loop spans 15 amino acids. The germline gives CDR1 MNHEY, CDR2 SVGAGI. V gave up 4 bases and J gave up 2 bases, with 15 bases separating them. CDR3 nucleotide sequence: TGTGCCAGCAGTTCGGACGGGAGTCCTACCTACGAGCAGTACTTC. This sequence encodes CASSSDGSPTYEQYF.

The genes are TRBV18 and TRBJ1-2; 9 bases fit TRBD1. Germline V gene lookup returns CDR1 KGHSH and CDR2 LQKENI. The J segment lost 4 bases and the V segment lost 1 base, leaving 1 base of the junction unmatched. The CDR3 has 14 amino acids. The CDR3 region has the DNA TGTGCCAGCTCACCACGGGACAGGGCCTATGGCTACACCTTC. The encoded protein is CASSPRDRAYGYTF. Variable domain in full (rest from reference TRBV18 and TRBJ1-2): NAGVMQNPRHLVRRRGQEARLRCSPMKGHSHVYWYRQLPEEGLKFMVYLQKENIIDESGMPKERFSAEFPKEGPSILRIQQVVRGDSAAYFCASSPRDRAYGYTFGSGTRLTVV.

V usage is TRBV29-1 and J usage is TRBJ1-3; no firm D call. The V gene lost 1 base and the J gene lost 2 bases, with 9 bases spanning the gap. The CDR3 runs 14 residues. The germline CDR1 and CDR2 sequences are SQVTM and ANQGSEA. The chain's CDR3 is CSVEGVSTGNTIYF. The DNA for the CDR3 is TGCAGCGTTGAAGGGGTTAGCACTGGAAACACCATATATTTT.

This clone has a single count. The rearrangement links TRBV6-5 to TRBJ1-5, with 7 bases matching TRBD1. CDR1 MNHEY and CDR2 SVGAGI come from the germline V gene. The CDR3 extends over 15 amino acids. V lost 6 bases, J lost 3 bases, and 8 bases stayed unmatched. Here the CDR3 reads CASRREGQANQPQHF. The CDR3 nucleotides are TGTGCCAGCAGGCGCGAAGGACAGGCCAATCAGCCCCAGCATTTT.

V gene TRBV11-2 combines with J gene TRBJ1-4; D gene uncertain. The CDR3 totals 13 residues. Per the germline V gene, CDR1 is SGHAT and CDR2 is FQNNGV. Trimming stripped 6 bases from V and 7 bases from J, with 12 bases between. The CDR3 DNA sequence: TGTGCCAGCAGGCTCTCGGGTCGTGAAAAACTGTTTTTT. This codes for CASRLSGREKLFF.

This clone appeared a single time. The rearrangement joins TRBV30 to TRBJ2-1; D is uncertain. The germline V gene has CDR1 GTSNPN and CDR2 SVGIG (reference sequence). This CDR3 is built from 14 residues. V dropped 4 bases and J dropped 0 bases, with 10 bases sitting between them. The chain's CDR3 is CAWKAPSSYNEQFF. The DNA for the CDR3 is TGTGCCTGGAAAGCGCCAAGCTCCTACAATGAGCAGTTCTTC.

This clone was recorded only once. V and J are TRBV5-1 and TRBJ1-6, with 11 bases fitting TRBD1. Germline V CDR1 and CDR2: SGHRS, YFSETQ. The J segment lost 10 bases and the V segment lost 8 bases, leaving 8 bases of the junction unmatched. The CDR3 has 14 residues. The CDR3 nucleotides are TGCGCCAGTTCCTCCGGGACAGGGGGATCACCCCTCCACTTT. Protein product: CASSSGTGGSPLHF. The complete variable domain, with remaining parts taken from reference TRBV5-1 and TRBJ1-6, reads KAGVTQTPRYLIKTRGQQVTLSCSPISGHRSVSWYQQTPGQGLQFLFEYFSETQRNKGNFPGRFSGRQFSNSRSEMNVSTLELGDSALYLCASSSGTGGSPLHFGNGTRLTVT.

J is TRBJ2-5 and V is TRBV19, with 12 nucleotides matching TRBD2. The CDR3 totals 18 residues. V dropped 4 bases and J dropped 1; count of bases not matched to a gene: 10. Germline assignment: CDR1 LNHDA and CDR2 SQIVND (reference sequence). The CDR3 DNA reads TGTGCCAGTAGTAGAACTAGCGGGGGGAACCCCGGCCAAGAGACCCAGTACTTC. Translating it yields CASSRTSGGNPGQETQYF.

This clone was counted a few times. V usage is TRBV19 and J usage is TRBJ2-3; D call uncertain. Trimming took off 3 bases at V and 4 bases at J, with 8 bases between the two ends. The CDR3 extends over 13 amino acids. Germline assignment: CDR1 LNHDA and CDR2 SQIVND (reference sequence). The CDR3 here is CASSIASADTQYF. Written as DNA, the CDR3 is TGTGCCAGTAGTATTGCGTCGGCAGATACGCAGTATTTT.

The chain carries TRBV30 and TRBJ1-4; D not resolved. V gave up 4 bases and J gave up 8 bases, with 11 bases separating them. The germline V gene encodes CDR1 GTSNPN and CDR2 SVGIG (reference sequence). The CDR3 extends over 12 amino acids. Here the CDR3 DNA reads TGTGCCTGGACCTCTCCGGGGGAAAAACTGTTTTTT. Translation: CAWTSPGEKLFF.

The V call is TRBV18, the J call TRBJ1-6, with 8 bases fitting TRBD1. With 3 bases clipped from V and 9 bases from J, the junction kept 10 bases outside the gene matches. The CDR3 loop spans 16 amino acids. In germline, CDR1 is KGHSH, CDR2 LQKENI. CDR3 amino acids: CASSPKRQGRGSPLHF. The CDR3 nucleotides are TGTGCCAGCTCACCGAAGAGACAGGGGAGAGGTTCACCCCTCCACTTT.